Listed below are T cell receptor beta chains from one sample, sequenced in a study of regulatory T cells in long-lasting Graves disease. TCRdb recomputed calls from the multiplex PCR reads with MiXCR, one row per CDR3 protein. The table records a few hundred thousand distinct CDR3 sequences, approximately 23% of them present only once. This sample comprised peripheral blood mononuclear cells (PBMCs), obtained when the disease was refractory, from a patient treated with antithyroid drugs. The receptors here all came from a female donor with Graves disease. Each CDR3 is given with its conserved first and last residue. The D gene is left open where the match is weak. Some rows mark clone size as missing; the rest say once, few, many or name a class of expanded clone.

d_gene	v_gene	j_gene	abundance	CDR3nt	CDR3aa
-	TRBV20-1	TRBJ1-2	many	TGCAGTGCTAATAACATAGGGGGTAACTATGGCTACACCTTC	CSANNIGGNYGYTF
-	TRBV6-2/TRBV6-3	TRBJ2-5	many	TGTGCCAGCAGTTACTTGGAAACGGGACCAACCTACATAGAGACCCAGTACTTC	CASSYLETGPTYIETQYF
-	TRBV7-9	TRBJ1-1	few	TGTGCCAGCAGCCCCCCGGGGGGGGCGAACACTGAAGCTTTCTTT	CASSPPGGANTEAFF
-	TRBV20-1	TRBJ1-1	few	TGCAGTTCGAGAGAGAACACTGAAGCTTTCTTT	CSSRENTEAFF
TRBD2	TRBV9	TRBJ2-6	-	TGTGCCAGCAGCGTAGACAGCGGGGGGTACTCTGGGGCCAACGTCCTGACTTTC	CASSVDSGGYSGANVLTF
-	TRBV2	TRBJ2-5	many	TGTGCCAGCAACGGGGCTGGAGAGACCCAGTACTTC	CASNGAGETQYF
TRBD2	TRBV20-1	TRBJ2-7	-	TGCAGTGCTAGTAAGGTAGCGGGAGACGAGCAGTACTTC	CSASKVAGDEQYF
-	TRBV7-8	TRBJ2-1	-	TGTGCCAGCGCCCCCGGTGGGGGGAACAACAATGAGCAGTTCTTC	CASAPGGGNNNEQFF
-	TRBV20-1	TRBJ1-3	few	TGCAGTGCTAGATCCGGGCCCTTGGGAAACACCATATATTTT	CSARSGPLGNTIYF
TRBD1	TRBV6-2/TRBV6-3	TRBJ2-6	few	TGTGCCAGCAGAACACAGGGGGCGTTCGGGGCCAACGTCCTGACTTTC	CASRTQGAFGANVLTF
-	TRBV7-9	TRBJ1-2	-	TGTGCCAGCAGCTTAGCGGTGGGTTCTGCGGGCGGCGGCTACACCTTC	CASSLAVGSAGGGYTF
-	TRBV28	TRBJ2-5	many	TGTGCCAGCGGACGCGCTGGGGCGGCCAAAGAGACCCAGTACTTC	CASGRAGAAKETQYF
-	TRBV2	TRBJ1-4	many	TGTGCCAGCGCAATCCGTGCAACTAATGAAAAACTGTTTTTT	CASAIRATNEKLFF
-	TRBV14	TRBJ1-2	-	TGTGCCAGCAGCCAAGATTTCCGGGGGTATGGCTACACCTTC	CASSQDFRGYGYTF
-	TRBV11-2	TRBJ2-5	many	TGTGCCAGCAGCTTAGATGTGCAGGGAAAGACCCAGTACTTC	CASSLDVQGKTQYF
-	TRBV7-9	TRBJ2-2	many	TGTGCCAGCAGCTTAGTCAGATACACCGGGGAGCTGTTTTTT	CASSLVRYTGELFF
TRBD2	TRBV28	TRBJ2-2	many	TGTGCCAGCAGTTTCTCCGGGACTAGCGGGACCGGGGAGCTGTTTTTT	CASSFSGTSGTGELFF
-	TRBV28	TRBJ2-3	-	TGTGCCAGCAGGATTGGATCATCCCTCACAGATACGCAGTATTTT	CASRIGSSLTDTQYF
-	TRBV2	TRBJ1-2	many	TGTGCCAGCAGTGGAGGCGTTGGCTATGGCTACACCTTC	CASSGGVGYGYTF
-	TRBV20-1	TRBJ1-2	many	TGCAGTGCGCTAGGGGGGCTGTTCGCTAACTATGGCTACACCTTC	CSALGGLFANYGYTF
-	TRBV30	TRBJ1-4	few	TGTGCCTGGAGTGTTACGCCAGGGCGGAATGAAAAACTGTTTTTT	CAWSVTPGRNEKLFF
TRBD2	TRBV10-3	TRBJ2-1	-	TGTGCCACCGGGACTAGCGGGAGGGCCTCCTACAATGAGCAGTTCTTC	CATGTSGRASYNEQFF
-	TRBV5-1	TRBJ2-2	-	TGCGCCAGCAGCTTGGTTAGCCGGGAGCTGTTTTTT	CASSLVSRELFF
TRBD1	TRBV28	TRBJ2-7	many	TGTGCCAGCAGTTTACCTACTGACAGGGCCTACGAGCAGTACTTC	CASSLPTDRAYEQYF
-	TRBV20-1	TRBJ1-5	few	TGCAGTGCTAGAGACGCAGGTAATCAGCCCCAGCATTTT	CSARDAGNQPQHF
TRBD1	TRBV12-3/TRBV12-4	TRBJ1-2	many	TGTGCCAGCAGCCCGGGACAGGGTTTATTTGGCTACACCTTC	CASSPGQGLFGYTF
-	TRBV11-1	TRBJ2-6	-	TGTGCCAGCAGCTTAAGGGCTGCTGGGGCCAACGTCCTGACTTTC	CASSLRAAGANVLTF
TRBD1	TRBV5-1	TRBJ2-7	many	TGCGCCAGCAGCTTGTCGCCCCAGGGGGCTGGAGAGCAGTACTTC	CASSLSPQGAGEQYF
TRBD1	TRBV28	TRBJ2-7	many	TGTGCCAGCAGCCTAGGACAGGTCTACGAGCAGTACTTC	CASSLGQVYEQYF
TRBD1	TRBV6-1	TRBJ1-6	many	TGTGCCAGCTGGACAGGGGGTTCACCCCTCCACTTT	CASWTGGSPLHF
TRBD2	TRBV24-1	TRBJ2-5	once	TGTGCCACCAGTGATGACGGACTAGCGGGGGGAGAGACCCAGTACTTC	CATSDDGLAGGETQYF
-	TRBV29-1	TRBJ2-2	many	TGCAGCGTCAAAGGGGGGGCGAACACCGGGGAGCTGTTTTTT	CSVKGGANTGELFF
TRBD1	TRBV28	TRBJ1-5	many	TGTGCCAGCAGTTCTGACGGACAGGGGTGGGGTCAGCCCCAGCATTTT	CASSSDGQGWGQPQHF
-	TRBV28	TRBJ2-7	many	TGTGCCAGCACCGTTCAAGGGACTTCCCACGAGCAGTACTTC	CASTVQGTSHEQYF
-	TRBV28	TRBJ1-4	-	TGTGCCAGCAGTTTAGTCGTTGGAGTTGGAAAACTGTTTTTT	CASSLVVGVGKLFF
-	TRBV6-5	TRBJ1-5	many	TGTGCCAGCAGTTCGGGACTCCGCAATCAGCCCCAGCATTTT	CASSSGLRNQPQHF
-	TRBV3-1	TRBJ1-1	-	TGTGCCAGCAGTCCTTCCGACTACTACGGGGCTGAAGCTTTCTTT	CASSPSDYYGAEAFF
-	TRBV7-8	TRBJ1-1	-	TGTGCCAGCAGCCCTCAGGGGAGGGTTGAAGCTTTCTTT	CASSPQGRVEAFF
TRBD1	TRBV6-1	TRBJ1-5	few	TGTGCCAGCAGAGATACAGGGGGCAGTCAGCCCCAGCATTTT	CASRDTGGSQPQHF
TRBD1	TRBV28	TRBJ1-5	many	TGTGCCAGCAGTTCGGACAGGGTCGGGAGCAATCAGCCCCAGCATTTT	CASSSDRVGSNQPQHF
TRBD1	TRBV5-1	TRBJ2-7	few	TGCGCCAGCAGCCGGACAGGAGTTACCTACGAGCAGTACTTC	CASSRTGVTYEQYF
-	TRBV29-1	TRBJ1-1	few	TGCAGCGTTGACCAGGAAGCTTTCTTT	CSVDQEAFF
TRBD2	TRBV20-1	TRBJ2-5	many	TGCAGTGCTAGAGTCCCCCAAGCGGGATTAAGGGAGACCCAGTACTTC	CSARVPQAGLRETQYF
-	TRBV7-2	TRBJ1-1	many	TGTGCCAGCAGCTTAGTAGGGGTGAACACTGAAGCTTTCTTT	CASSLVGVNTEAFF
-	TRBV7-2	TRBJ2-5	many	TGTGCCAGCAGCTTAGGGGCCCCCGGGGGAGGAGAGACCCAGTACTTC	CASSLGAPGGGETQYF
-	TRBV15	TRBJ2-1	-	TGTGCCACCAGCCGGGGGACAAGCTCCTACAATGAGCAGTTCTTC	CATSRGTSSYNEQFF
-	TRBV20-1	TRBJ2-7	-	TGCAGTGCTAGAGTTCCCCTTAGCGGTAGGGGCGAGCAGTACTTC	CSARVPLSGRGEQYF
-	TRBV18	TRBJ2-5	-	TGTGCCAGCTCATCGCTCACGGCAGCCCAAGAGACCCAGTACTTC	CASSSLTAAQETQYF
-	TRBV29-1	TRBJ2-7	-	TGCAGCGTTGTAGGCGGGTCCCGGGCCTACGAGCAGTACTTC	CSVVGGSRAYEQYF
TRBD2	TRBV10-3	TRBJ2-1	-	TGTGCCATCAGTGAGGGACTAGCGGGAGAAGAGCAGTTCTTC	CAISEGLAGEEQFF
-	TRBV7-2	TRBJ1-5	few	TGTGCCAGCAGCTTAGGAATCGGAAACAATCAGCCCCAGCATTTT	CASSLGIGNNQPQHF
-	TRBV28	TRBJ1-1	many	TGTGCCAGCAGGGACAGGAACACTGAAGCTTTCTTT	CASRDRNTEAFF
TRBD1	TRBV12-3/TRBV12-4	TRBJ1-5	-	TGTGCCAGCAGTGCCGGGGACAGTCAGCCCCAGCATTTT	CASSAGDSQPQHF